The clone carrying this T cell receptor beta chain was detected many times. Antigen: not known. The sample comes from a study of spatial heterogeneity in lung cancer. Across the study: Among detected sequences, beta-chain ones consistently exceeded alpha-chain ones in number.

General observations from the study: Resection saw ubiquitous expanded tumor TCRs appear in blood more than follow-up did.

Each molecule of TCR cDNA was tagged with one unique molecular identifier. TCRdb analysed the 5' RACE reads with MiXCR anew, one entry per CDR3 protein. The data contain about 40,000 distinct CDR3 sequences, 5.2% of them seen just once; the ten biggest clones take up 25% to 30%. This sample's time point: sample taken at primary tumor resection. The input material, whole RNA from tumor, nontumor lung or frozen PBMC, was sequenced unsorted. The sequence came from a female donor with early-stage non-small cell lung cancer. Here the sequenced sample was PBMCs, taken at surgery.

This CDR3 reads CASSYGGQKRTYNEQFF. The CDR3 nucleotides read TGTGCCAGCAGTTACGGGGGACAGAAGAGGACCTACAATGAGCAGTTCTTC. This chain joins TRBV6-6 and TRBJ2-1; TRBD1 matches 7 bases. The CDR3 spans 17 residues. CDR1 is MNHNY and CDR2 is SVGAGI in the germline V gene (reference sequence). The trim removed 2 bases at V and 2 bases at J, leaving 9 bases unmatched.